Below, 17 T cell receptor beta chains from the same sample are listed, as sequenced in a study of T cells in localized non-small cell lung cancer. Here immunoSEQ multiplex PCR was the method, and the copy in TCRdb shows in-frame clones only, minus some. The sample contains fewer than 40,000 clones, 80% to 90% of which appear only once. The source was peripheral blood, collected before any cancer treatment. Source of these receptors: a male donor older than 55 with stage III lung adenocarcinoma.

The chain links TRBV18 to TRBJ1-1, with D tentatively TRBD1 (5 bases). Germline V gene sequence: CDR1 KGHSH, CDR2 LQKENI. Trimming left V 3 bases short and J 1 base short, with 6 bases between. The CDR3 length is 13 residues. The CDR3, as DNA: TGTGCCAGCTCACCCGGACAGAACACTGAAGCTTTCTTT. This codes for CASSPGQNTEAFF. Complete variable domain (other parts from reference TRBV18 and TRBJ1-1): NAGVMQNPRHLVRRRGQEARLRCSPMKGHSHVYWYRQLPEEGLKFMVYLQKENIIDESGMPKERFSAEFPKEGPSILRIQQVVRGDSAAYFCASSPGQNTEAFFGQGTRLTVV.

The rearrangement links TRBV7-2 to TRBJ2-2; D not certain. The V gene lost 5 bases and the J gene lost 0 bases, with 16 bases spanning the gap. The CDR3 is made up of 17 amino acids. Germline CDR1 reads SGHTA; CDR2 reads FQGNSA. CDR3 residues: CASSPSLGPPNTGELFF. In DNA, the CDR3 is TGTGCCAGCAGCCCCTCCTTAGGGCCCCCGAACACCGGGGAGCTGTTTTTT.

This chain joins TRBV7-9 and TRBJ1-1; 7 nucleotides agree with TRBD1. The CDR3 has 16 amino acids. Trimming at V came to 5 bases and at J to 1 base, leaving 10 bases not matched to a gene. CDR1 is SEHNR and CDR2 is FQNEAQ in the germline V gene (reference sequence). The CDR3 reads CASSAHLDRTNTEAFF. DNA of the CDR3: TGTGCCAGCAGCGCACACCTGGACAGGACGAACACTGAAGCTTTCTTT. Together with reference TRBV7-9 and TRBJ1-1, the CDR3 gives the full variable domain: DTGVSQNPRHKITKRGQNVTFRCDPISEHNRLYWYRQTLGQGPEFLTYFQNEAQLEKSRLLSDRFSAERPKGSFSTLEIQRTEQGDSAMYLCASSAHLDRTNTEAFFGQGTRLTVV.

The CDR3 sequence is CASSLAGGATYEQYF. The DNA for the CDR3 is TGTGCCAGCAGTCTCGCAGGGGGCGCGACCTACGAGCAGTACTTC. V usage is TRBV28 and J usage is TRBJ2-7; TRBD1 matches 8 bases. V lost 5 bases and J lost 2; bases outside the gene matches: 8. In germline, CDR1 is MDHEN, CDR2 SYDVKM. This CDR3 has 15 amino acids.

The chain combines TRBV19 with TRBJ1-5; D perhaps matches TRBD1 (6 bases). V gave up 6 bases and J gave up 1 base, with 13 bases separating them. This CDR3 contains 15 residues. Germline CDR1 and CDR2: LNHDA and SQIVND (reference sequence). The CDR3 loop reads CASRTTGGSNQPQHF. As DNA, the CDR3 is TGTGCCAGTAGGACGACAGGAGGGAGCAATCAGCCCCAGCATTTT.

In DNA, the CDR3 is TGTGCCAGCTTTCCCCAGGTGGACAATGAGCAGTTCTTC. Its protein is CASFPQVDNEQFF. This rearrangement joins TRBV18 to TRBJ2-1; no reliable D call. Germline assignment: CDR1 KGHSH and CDR2 LQKENI. This CDR3 region has 13 residues. V was pared by 7 bases and J by 5 bases, with 12 bases between.

This clone is medium-sized by share. Other DNA sequences from this sample encode an identical CDR3 as well. The V gene is TRBV7-9, the J gene TRBJ2-5, with TRBD1 matching over 11 bases. V dropped 4 bases and J dropped 5; count of bases not matched to a gene: 3. The germline gives CDR1 SEHNR, CDR2 FQNEAQ (reference sequence). This CDR3 region has 14 residues. The CDR3 region has the DNA TGTGCCAGCAGCTCGGGACAGGGGGTGGAGACCCAGTACTTC. Translated: CASSSGQGVETQYF.

This clone was detected only a few times. The V call is TRBV10-3, the J call TRBJ1-6, with TRBD1 matching 7 bases. Germline-derived CDR1 and CDR2 are ENHRY and SYGVKD. The CDR3 runs 14 residues. Trimming took 5 bases from V and 10 from J; bases not matched to a gene: 8. The CDR3 DNA reads TGTGCCATCAGTACAGGGGACGGAAGGTCACCCCTCCACTTT. It specifies CAISTGDGRSPLHF.

The chain recombines TRBV6-4 with TRBJ1-5; TRBD1 aligns across 7 bases. Germline CDR1 reads MRHNA; CDR2 reads SNTAGT. After removal of 5 bases from V and 6 bases from J, the junction contained 10 bases not matched to a gene. The CDR3 has 15 residues. DNA of the CDR3: TGTGCCAGCAGTCCAATGCAGGGGGAAGGTCAGCCCCAGCATTTT. It translates to CASSPMQGEGQPQHF.

V is TRBV11-2 and J is TRBJ1-2, with 9 bases lining up with TRBD1. V lost 5 bases and J lost 4; bases outside the gene matches: 8. The CDR3 is 15 amino acids. Germline V gene sequence: CDR1 SGHAT, CDR2 FQNNGV. For the CDR3, the DNA is TGTGCCAGCAGCACGACAGGACAGGGGATCTATGGCTACACCTTC. This gives the protein CASSTTGQGIYGYTF.

The chain is built from TRBV5-4 and TRBJ2-1; TRBD2 agrees at 9 bases. V lost 3 bases, J lost 5 bases, and 6 bases stayed unmatched. The germline V gene encodes CDR1 SGHNT and CDR2 YYREEE (reference sequence). This CDR3 has 15 amino acids. The CDR3 DNA reads as TGTGCCAGCAGCTCAGCCGGGACTAGCCACAATGAGCAGTTCTTC. Amino acids: CASSSAGTSHNEQFF.

V usage is TRBV6-6 and J usage is TRBJ2-1, with 8 nucleotides matching TRBD2. This CDR3 region has 15 residues. Germline-derived CDR1 and CDR2 are MNHNY and SVGAGI (reference sequence). Unmatched junction bases numbered 7, after V lost 4 bases and J lost 5 bases. CDR3 sequence reads: CASSSRPGGNNEQFF. The CDR3 coding sequence is TGTGCCAGCAGTTCCCGGCCGGGGGGGAACAATGAGCAGTTCTTC.

This clone was seen just once. V usage is TRBV23-1 and J usage is TRBJ2-7, with D possibly TRBD2 on 5 matching bases. TRBV23-1 is known as an ORF, though its function is uncertain. Trimming left V 4 bases short and J 5 bases short, with 15 bases between. There are 14 residues in the CDR3. The CDR3 region has the DNA TGCGCCAGCAGTCGGCCCTTCGAGGGCCACGAGCAGTACTTC. Translated, it gives CASSRPFEGHEQYF.

The V call is TRBV7-3, the J call TRBJ2-3; D is possibly TRBD2 (5 bases). This CDR3 contains 12 residues. V was shortened by 5 bases and J by 8 bases, with 11 bases between the two germline ends. The germline V gene encodes CDR1 SGHTA and CDR2 FQGTGA. The CDR3: CASSRDYGTQYF. The DNA for the CDR3 is TGTGCCAGCAGCCGAGACTACGGTACGCAGTATTTT.

The CDR3 protein is CASSFGGAGTGELFF. For the CDR3, the DNA is TGTGCCAGCAGTTTCGGGGGGGCTGGCACCGGGGAGCTGTTTTTT. V gene TRBV28 combines with J gene TRBJ2-2; 8 bases line up with TRBD2. V lost 3 bases to trimming and J lost 4 bases; unmatched junction nucleotides: 4. Germline CDR1 reads MDHEN; CDR2 reads SYDVKM. The CDR3 is 15 amino acids. The whole variable domain, remainder taken from reference TRBV28 and TRBJ2-2, is DVKVTQSSRYLVKRTGEKVFLECVQDMDHENMFWYRQDPGLGLRLIYFSYDVKMKEKGDIPEGYSVSREKKERFSLILESASTNQTSMYLCASSFGGAGTGELFFGEGSRLTVL.

For the CDR3, the DNA is TGCGCCAGCAGCCAAGGTTTGGGGGGGTGGACCGGGGAGCTGTTTTTT. Translated: CASSQGLGGWTGELFF. The chain links TRBV4-1 to TRBJ2-2; the match to TRBD2 covers 7 bases. Germline V gives CDR1 MGHRA, CDR2 YSYEKL. J lost 5 bases, V lost 1 base, and 7 bases had no gene match. This CDR3 spans 16 amino acids.

This sequence joins TRBV6-1 and TRBJ2-2; D could derive from TRBD1 or TRBD2 (6 bases each). Germline values: CDR1 MNHNS, CDR2 SASEGT. V was clipped by 0 bases and J by 6 bases, with 14 bases between them. The CDR3 sequence is 16 residues long. Here the CDR3 DNA reads TGTGCCAGCAGTGAAGCTTTGGATCGGGGGCCCGGGGAGCTGTTTTTT. It encodes CASSEALDRGPGELFF.